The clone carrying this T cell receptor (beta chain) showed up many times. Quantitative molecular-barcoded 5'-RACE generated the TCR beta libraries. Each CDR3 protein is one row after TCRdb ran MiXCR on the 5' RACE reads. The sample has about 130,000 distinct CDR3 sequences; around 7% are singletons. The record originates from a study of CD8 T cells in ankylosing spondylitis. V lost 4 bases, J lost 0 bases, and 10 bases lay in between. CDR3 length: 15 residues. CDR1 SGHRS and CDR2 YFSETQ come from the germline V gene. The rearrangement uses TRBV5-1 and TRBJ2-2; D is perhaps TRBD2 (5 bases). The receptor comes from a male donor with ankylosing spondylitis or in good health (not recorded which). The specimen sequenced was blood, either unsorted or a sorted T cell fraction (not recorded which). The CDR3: CASSPDGANTGELFF. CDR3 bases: TGCGCCAGCAGCCCGGACGGGGCGAACACCGGGGAGCTGTTTTTT.